This passage covers 5 T cell receptor beta chains from one sample sequenced in a study of response to subunit inactivated influenza vaccine. One entry per CDR3 protein results from TCRdb running MiXCR on the RT-PCR reads. Of over 400,000 distinct CDR3 sequences in the sample, 13% are singletons; the top ten hold about 12%. The sequences come from PBMCs from blood, collected 40 to 50 days after vaccination. Every receptor here comes from a man aged 50 to 59 who received an inactivated influenza vaccine.

This clonotype was detected ten times or more. The rearrangement links TRBV12-3 or TRBV12-4 to TRBJ2-7; TRBD1 aligns across 10 bases. V was clipped by 4 bases and J by 4 bases; unmatched bases: 4. The CDR3 has 14 residues. The CDR3 is CASSWTGGTYEQYF. DNA of the CDR3: TGTGCCAGCAGTTGGACAGGGGGGACTTACGAGCAGTACTTC.

J is TRBJ2-7 and V is TRBV7-2; D remains ambiguous. The CDR3 sequence is 16 residues long. Germline CDR1 is SGHTA and CDR2 is FQGNSA. Trimming cost V 5 bases and J 2 bases, with 19 bases left between them. CDR3 in DNA: TGTGCCAGCAGCAACCGACCCCCGGACGGTACCTACGAGCAGTACTTC. The encoded protein is CASSNRPPDGTYEQYF.

This clonotype appeared many times. The chain couples TRBV12-3 or TRBV12-4 to TRBJ2-7; 10 bases match TRBD1. The CDR3 consists of 15 residues. V lost 5 bases and J lost 5; bases outside the gene matches: 9. CDR3 DNA: TGTGCCAGCAGTCCGGGACAGGGGAGAATCGACGAGCAGTACTTC. This codes for CASSPGQGRIDEQYF.

In this sample, this clonotype turned up a few times. This chain links TRBV27 with TRBJ2-7, with 9 bases lining up with TRBD1. Per germline, CDR1 MNHEY and CDR2 SMNVEV (reference sequence). CDR3 length: 14 amino acids. Losses at the gene ends were 5 bases for V and 4 bases for J; bases not matched to a gene: 6. The CDR3 spells CASSVTGGRYEQYF. CDR3 nucleotides: TGTGCCAGCAGTGTAACAGGGGGCAGGTACGAGCAGTACTTC.

This clonotype has more than one count but fewer than ten. DNA for the CDR3: TGTGCCAGCAAGAGCGGACTATACCAAGAGACCCAGTACTTC. This codes for CASKSGLYQETQYF. The chain joins TRBV28 to TRBJ2-5; maybe TRBD2 (6 bases). The V end lost 7 bases, the J end lost 0 bases, and 12 bases lay between the germline ends. The length of the CDR3 is 14 residues. Germline values: CDR1 MDHEN, CDR2 SYDVKM.